Shown below are 7 T cell receptor beta chains from a single sample sequenced in a study of blood T cell repertoires in COVID-19 (dated by TCRdb to 2019 to 2021). Library creation used the immunoSEQ multiplex PCR assay. As stored in TCRdb, this immuneACCESS dataset retains in-frame rearrangements with V and J assigned. A fraction of the clones does not appear; measured against another copy, unresolved V genes explain less than half of the discrepancy, and the remainder lacks a known reason. A total of over 450,000 clones appear in this sample, 89% of them only once. The biggest ten clones account for 0.9% of the sample. What was sequenced was peripheral blood. These receptor sequences come from a man younger than 35 with COVID-19, enrolled during active disease.

Points on this clone: Other DNA sequences of this sample code for an identical CDR3. The J gene is TRBJ2-5, the V gene TRBV29-1, with a tentative D call TRBD2 (5 bases). With 0 bases removed from V and 2 bases from J, the gap between germline ends came to 7 bases. CDR3 length: 13 residues. Germline assignment: CDR1 SQVTM and CDR2 ANQGSEA. CDR3 region: CSVEDREQETQYF. The CDR3 DNA reads TGCAGCGTTGAAGACCGGGAACAAGAGACCCAGTACTTC.

CDR3 sequence (DNA): TGTGCCAGCACGGCGGGAACCGGACCGAATCAGCCCCAGCATTTT. This gives the protein CASTAGTGPNQPQHF. The rearrangement uses TRBV6-5 and TRBJ1-5; D call uncertain. The CDR3 extends over 15 amino acids. V lost 7 bases to trimming and J lost 4 bases, with 17 bases between them. CDR1 and CDR2 (germline): MNHEY, SVGAGI.

The genes are TRBV7-2 and TRBJ2-1, with D possibly matching TRBD2 (7 bases). Germline CDR1 SGHTA, CDR2 FQGNSA. The CDR3 runs 14 residues. Between the trimmed V and J ends, which lost 3 bases and 6 bases, there was a span of 12 bases. This CDR3 reads CASSFSGGLNEQFF. CDR3 DNA: TGTGCCAGCAGCTTTTCGGGGGGCCTCAATGAGCAGTTCTTC.

The rearrangement links TRBV5-1 to TRBJ2-3; 8 bases align to TRBD2. CDR1 SGHRS and CDR2 YFSETQ come from the germline V gene. This CDR3 spans 15 amino acids. V dropped 3 bases and J dropped 3; count of bases not matched to a gene: 6. The CDR3 region has the DNA TGCGCCAGCAGCTCCCGGGGGGGCGAGACAGATACGCAGTATTTT. Amino acids: CASSSRGGETDTQYF.

The chain is built from TRBV4-1 and TRBJ2-1; TRBD1 aligns across 10 bases. Per germline, CDR1 MGHRA and CDR2 YSYEKL. Germline trimming cut 3 bases from V and 7 bases from J; bases unmatched to any gene: 6. The CDR3 length is 15 residues. The DNA for the CDR3 is TGCGCCAGCAGCCACTCCGGGACAGGGGCGAATGAGCAGTTCTTC. This gives the protein CASSHSGTGANEQFF.

This chain links TRBV18 with TRBJ1-2; possibly TRBD1 for D (6 bases). The CDR3 runs to 13 residues. From germline, CDR1 is KGHSH and CDR2 LQKENI. V was pared by 1 base and J by 7 bases, with 10 bases between. The CDR3 is CASSPQGERGYTF. CDR3 coding DNA: TGTGCCAGCTCACCACAGGGGGAACGTGGCTACACCTTC. Together with reference TRBV18 and TRBJ1-2, the CDR3 gives the full variable domain: NAGVMQNPRHLVRRRGQEARLRCSPMKGHSHVYWYRQLPEEGLKFMVYLQKENIIDESGMPKERFSAEFPKEGPSILRIQQVVRGDSAAYFCASSPQGERGYTFGSGTRLTVV.

The chain is built from TRBV19 and TRBJ2-1; 11 positions agree with TRBD2. The CDR3 totals 15 residues. CDR1 is LNHDA and CDR2 is SQIVND in the germline V gene (reference sequence). V shed 8 bases, J shed 4 bases, and the junction held 7 bases outside the gene matches. CDR3 coding DNA: TGTGCCAGTTCTATAGCGGGAGGGTTATACAATGAGCAGTTCTTC. Protein sequence: CASSIAGGLYNEQFF.